The rows below give T cell receptor beta chains drawn from one sample of a study of shared clonotypes between healthy human individuals. This table comes from immunoSEQ multiplex PCR, and its TCRdb copy is limited to in-frame clones, with some not included. The sample lists under 550,000 clones; almost 97% were seen once. The sequenced sample consisted of naive CD4+ T cells sorted from blood. The source is a woman in her thirties in good health. CDR3s include the opening cysteine and the closing phenylalanine or tryptophan. The order of the fields is V gene, CDR3 protein.

TRBV14 | CASSQVGLLGNYGYTF
TRBV19 | CASTGQSSSYNSPLHF
TRBV6-1 | CASQGQIYEQYF
TRBV28 | CASSSQTGAPGYYEQYF
TRBV18 | CASSQSGLAGGEQYF
TRBV9 | CASSVGSYNEQFF
TRBV27 | CASSLRQTSASSYEQYF
TRBV5-1 | CASSGRTERGNTIYF
TRBV5-6 | CASSLSQGIETQYF
TRBV6-5 | CASSIGLSYEQYF
TRBV6-1 | CASSEQSMNTEAFF
TRBV28 | CASSLRSGGTDTQYF
TRBV5-1 | CASSDPSGTDTQYF
TRBV19 | CASRSSGNTEAFF
TRBV5-1 | CASSLDGTGVHEQYF
TRBV5-4 | CASSPPGQGYGYTF
TRBV30 | CAWRAHINTGELFF
TRBV7-9 | CASSGQPYSYNEQFF
TRBV27 | CASSFIGQETQYF
TRBV28 | CASSPGLAGPRKTQYF
TRBV5-1 | CASSLSGGSSYNEQFF
TRBV7-9 | CASSPHGEQYF
TRBV19 | CASSMIRGVTTGELFF
TRBV19 | CASSIARDQPQHF
TRBV9 | CATSRGRSGAETQYF
TRBV5-1 | CASSPVLAADTQYF
TRBV19 | CASSVVGYPSSGNTIYF
TRBV28 | CASSPPDREYTNEKLFF
TRBV27 | CASSVYLGYEQYF
TRBV5-1 | CASSLDQEQYF
TRBV7-9 | CASSLGSGDPSYEQYF
TRBV7-2 | CASSPHIVIPTYEQYF
TRBV11-3 | CASSTGHNEQFF
TRBV6-5 | CASQSLGGTEQFF
TRBV5-1 | CASSFTQETQYF
TRBV2 | CASSGRRPNTGELFF
TRBV18 | CASSPPSALNTEAFF
TRBV19 | CASKDRATDTQYF
TRBV28 | CASTSDNRGYTF
TRBV29-1 | CSVFRTGLLQETQYF
TRBV14 | CASSQDRLNTGPYNEQFF
TRBV4-2 | CASSQDRDRVLEKLFF
TRBV5-5 | CASSLFPKQEAGELFF